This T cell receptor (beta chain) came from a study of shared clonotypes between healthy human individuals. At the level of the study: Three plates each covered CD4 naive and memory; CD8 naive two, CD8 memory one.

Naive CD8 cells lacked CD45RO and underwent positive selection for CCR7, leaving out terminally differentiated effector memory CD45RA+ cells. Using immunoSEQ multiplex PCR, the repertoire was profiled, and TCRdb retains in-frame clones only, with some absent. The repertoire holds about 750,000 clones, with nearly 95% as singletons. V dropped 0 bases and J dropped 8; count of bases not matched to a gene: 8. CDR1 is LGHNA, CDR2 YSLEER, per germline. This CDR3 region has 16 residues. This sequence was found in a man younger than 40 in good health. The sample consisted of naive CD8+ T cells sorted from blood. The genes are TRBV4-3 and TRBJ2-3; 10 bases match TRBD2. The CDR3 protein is CASSQDRLAGASTQYF. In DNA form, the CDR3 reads TGCGCCAGCAGCCAAGATCGGCTAGCGGGAGCTAGTACGCAGTATTTT.